Following are 26 T cell receptor beta chains from one sample sequenced in a study of tumor and adjacent non-tumor tissue in lung cancer listed by TCRdb under 2018. RNA was extracted from bulk unsorted tissue and checked for quality with a NanoDrop ND-1000 and an Agilent 2100. The method behind the library was multiplex PCR. The reads were generated on an Illumina HiSeq 2500. TCRbeta libraries were constructed through three rounds of nested PCR with primers (Table S4) according to protocols adapted from ARM-PCR. TCRdb cleaned the public reads at Q25 with fastp, built clones with MiXCR and kept in-frame beta chains. Each CDR3 protein appears once, grouped with its most common genes and DNA. The sample data list some 200,000 distinct CDR3 sequences, and about 76% of these were observed just once. The leading ten clones occupy approximately 26% of the sample. The source material was lung tumor tissue. The receptors stem from a man between 60 and 70 years old with non-small cell lung cancer.

This clonotype was seen repeatedly, ten times or more. The chain carries TRBV12-3 or TRBV12-4 and TRBJ2-2; the D gene is possibly TRBD1 (6 bases). V dropped 3 bases and J dropped 6 bases, with 8 bases sitting between them. The CDR3 totals 13 residues. The CDR3 is CASSFQGPGELFF. CDR3 DNA: TGTGCCAGCAGTTTTCAGGGGCCCGGGGAGCTGTTTTTT.

This chain connects TRBV20-1 to TRBJ1-6; TRBD1 matches at 7 bases. V gave up 4 bases and J gave up 2 bases; unmatched junction bases: 8. The CDR3 runs to 16 residues. Germline CDR1 and CDR2: DFQATT and SNEGSKA (reference sequence). CDR3 nucleotides: TGCAGTGCTAAAGACAAGACAGGGACCTATAATTCACCCCTCCACTTT. It codes for CSAKDKTGTYNSPLHF.

Details on this clonotype: This is likely a read error, given that the CDR3 carries no conserved phenylalanine or tryptophan at its end. No DNA is shown, since the ends of the CDR3 on it are uncertain; the CDR3 is the one TCRdb lists. The genes are TRBV20-1 and TRBJ2-1. The germline CDR1 and CDR2 sequences are DFQATT and SNEGSKA (reference sequence). 14 amino acids form the CDR3, both terminal residues included. The CDR3 protein is CSARVPSSYNERFL.

This clonotype was counted at least ten times. The chain has TRBV11-3 and TRBJ2-3; D unresolved. CDR1 SGHNT and CDR2 YENEEA come from the germline V gene. Trimming removed 4 bases from V and 3 bases from J, with 11 bases in between. This CDR3 is 14 amino acids long. CDR3 loop: CASSSRQETDTQYF. CDR3 nucleotides: TGTGCCAGCAGCTCAAGGCAGGAGACAGATACGCAGTATTTT. Variable domain in full (rest from reference TRBV11-3 and TRBJ2-3): EAGVVQSPRYKIIEKKQPVAFWCNPISGHNTLYWYLQNLGQGPELLIRYENEEAVDDSQLPKDRFSAERLKGVDSTLKIQPAELGDSAVYLCASSSRQETDTQYFGPGTRLTVL.

On this clonotype itself: At one boundary the junction diverges from the germline segment, which might be a read error. The rearrangement joins TRBV20-1 to TRBJ1-2, with TRBD1 identical over 10 bases. Per germline, CDR1 DFQATT and CDR2 SNEGSKA (reference sequence). The CDR3 is 14 residues long. In DNA, the CDR3 is TGTAGTGTCCCCACCGGACAGGGGGAGGGTGGCTACACCTTC. It is translated as CSVPTGQGEGGYTF.

The chain combines TRBV20-1 with TRBJ2-5, with a weak D call TRBD2 (6 bases). V was shortened by 8 bases and J by 5 bases, with 21 bases between the two germline ends. The CDR3 runs 14 residues. Germline V lookup: CDR1 DFQATT, CDR2 SNEGSKA (reference sequence). CDR3 region: CSTGRPGGGETQYF. The CDR3 DNA reads as TGCAGTACGGGTCGTCCAGGAGGAGGGGAGACCCAGTACTTC.

This clonotype has more than one count but fewer than ten. A read error may be the cause here, since a much bigger clone is one base away. V and J are TRBV11-2 and TRBJ2-7, with 8 bases aligning to TRBD1. This CDR3 is 17 amino acids long. The germline V gene encodes CDR1 SGHAT and CDR2 FQNNGV. V dropped 5 bases and J dropped 1; count of bases not matched to a gene: 13. The DNA for the CDR3 is TGTGCCAGCAGCCGGGTGGGACAGGCCCTCGAATCCTACGAGCAGTACTTC. Translating it yields CASSRVGQALESYEQYF.

On this clonotype: At one end the junction does not follow the germline gene, possibly because of a read error. The chain combines TRBV11-3 with TRBJ2-1; 8 bases line up with TRBD1. The CDR3 totals 18 residues. Germline-derived CDR1 and CDR2 are SGHNT and YENEEA. The CDR3, as DNA: TGTGCCTGCAGCTTAGTGTTGGACAGGGCCCGGTCCTACAATGAGCAGTTCTTC. The encoded protein is CACSLVLDRARSYNEQFF. The whole variable domain, remainder taken from reference TRBV11-3 and TRBJ2-1, is EAGVVQSPRYKIIEKKQPVAFWCNPISGHNTLYWYLQNLGQGPELLIRYENEEAVDDSQLPKDRFSAERLKGVDSTLKIQPAELGDSAVYLCACSLVLDRARSYNEQFFGPGTRLTVL.

Concerning this clonotype: A read error may be the cause here, since a much bigger clone is one base away. V is TRBV12-3 or TRBV12-4 and J is TRBJ1-1, with 7 bases aligning to TRBD1. The CDR3 runs to 17 residues. The CDR3 protein is CANSSFPMTGMNTEAFF. CDR3 DNA sequence: TGTGCCAACAGTTCATTTCCGATGACAGGGATGAACACTGAAGCTTTCTTT.

A note on this clonotype: Just one base apart from a much larger clone, this may be a read error. This sequence joins TRBV20-1 and TRBJ1-5; D might be TRBD1 (5 bases). Per the germline V gene, CDR1 is DFQATT and CDR2 is SNEGSKA (reference sequence). The length of the CDR3 is 15 residues. V was cut by 2 bases and J by 11 bases, with 22 bases left in between. CDR3 DNA: TGCAGTGCTAGACCCCAGGGTACTCAATCAACGACCCAGCATTTT. Amino acids: CSARPQGTQSTTQHF.

Remarks on this clonotype: This may be a read error, as it is one base from a much larger clone. This CDR3 is CASSLGQGSSYNEHFF. CDR3 nucleotide sequence: TGCGCCAGCAGCCTAGGACAGGGGAGCTCCTACAATGAGCACTTCTTC. The genes are TRBV5-1 and TRBJ2-1, with 9 positions matching TRBD1. This CDR3 is 16 amino acids long. CDR1 and CDR2 from the germline V gene are SGHRS and YFSETQ. Full variable domain (rest looked up from reference TRBV5-1 and TRBJ2-1): KAGVTQTPRYLIKTRGQQVTLSCSPISGHRSVSWYQQTPGQGLQFLFEYFSETQRNKGNFPGRFSGRQFSNSRSEMNVSTLELGDSALYLCASSLGQGSSYNEHFFGPGTRLTVL.

This clonotype was found once. One junction end disagrees with the germline gene, perhaps due to a read error. V is TRBV28 and J is TRBJ2-5; tentatively, D is TRBD1 or TRBD2 (5 bases each). Germline values: CDR1 MDHEN, CDR2 SYDVKM. This CDR3 has 14 amino acids. In nucleotides, the CDR3 is TGTGTCAGCAGTTTATACGAGGGGTTGGAGACCCAGTACTTC. Amino acids: CVSSLYEGLETQYF.

For this clonotype: This clone may be a read error of a much larger clone one base away. The CDR3 spells CPSSLGGQGDQPQHF. The DNA for the CDR3 is TGTCCCAGCAGTTTAGGGGGACAGGGAGATCAGCCCCAGCATTTT. V gene TRBV12-3 or TRBV12-4 combines with J gene TRBJ1-5, with TRBD1 matching 9 bases. This CDR3 contains 15 residues.

This clonotype has only a few counts. The V gene is TRBV6-1, the J gene TRBJ2-3, with TRBD2 identical over 14 bases. V trimming: 3 bases; J trimming: 4 bases; junction bases outside the gene matches: 0. The CDR3 covers 15 residues. Germline lookup yields CDR1 MNHNS and CDR2 SASEGT. CDR3 DNA sequence: TGTGCCAGCAGTGAGACTAGCGGGAGGGCAGATACGCAGTATTTT. Its translation: CASSETSGRADTQYF.

Worth noting for this clonotype: The final CDR3 position lacks the conserved phenylalanine or tryptophan, pointing to a likely read error. The chain joins TRBV20-1 to TRBJ2-7; D remains ambiguous. The length of the CDR3 is 14 residues. V lost 5 bases, J lost 0 bases, and 14 bases lay in between. Germline V gives CDR1 DFQATT, CDR2 SNEGSKA (reference sequence). The CDR3: CSAPPSESSYEQYI. As DNA, the CDR3 is TGCAGTGCTCCCCCTAGTGAGAGCTCCTACGAGCAGTACATC.

A word on this clonotype: A much larger clone is a single base away; this may be a read error. J is TRBJ1-2 and V is TRBV6-1, with D possibly matching TRBD1 (5 bases). CDR3 length: 12 amino acids. Germline-derived CDR1 and CDR2 are MNHNS and SASEGT. CDR3 sequence (DNA): TGTGCCAGCACTGAAACGGGGGAAGGCTACACCTTC. Translation gives CASTETGEGYTF.

This clonotype is medium-sized in the sample. The V call is TRBV4-2, the J call TRBJ1-4, with D tentatively TRBD1 (6 bases). V was shortened by 0 bases and J by 7 bases, with 9 bases between the two germline ends. Germline CDR1 and CDR2: LGHNA and YNFKEQ. The CDR3 contains 14 residues. DNA of the CDR3: TGTGCCAGCAGCCAAGACCTACAGGGTGAAAAACTGTTTTTT. Residues: CASSQDLQGEKLFF.

The J gene is TRBJ2-5, the V gene TRBV11-3, with D possibly being TRBD1 (7 bases). Germline assignment: CDR1 SGHNT and CDR2 YENEEA. This CDR3 comprises 13 residues. V lost 1 base, J lost 10 bases, and 13 bases lay in between. The CDR3 reads CASSLGHRGGQYF. For the CDR3, the DNA is TGTGCCAGCAGCTTAGGGCACAGGGGAGGCCAGTACTTC.

This clonotype was picked up many times. The V and J genes are TRBV29-1 and TRBJ2-5; 8 nucleotides match TRBD1. V was pared by 8 bases and J by 5 bases, with 13 bases of the junction left unmatched. The CDR3 covers 14 residues. Germline CDR1 is SQVTM and CDR2 is ANQGSEA. The CDR3 DNA reads as TGCAGCTTCGAAGGACAGGGCGTAGTGGAGACCCAGTACTTC. It is translated as CSFEGQGVVETQYF.

V and J are TRBV5-1 and TRBJ2-2; TRBD1 matches at 9 bases. Germline V CDR1 and CDR2: SGHRS, YFSETQ. J was trimmed by 1 base and V by 2 bases; bases with no gene match: 9. The CDR3 contains 18 residues. The chain's CDR3 is CASSLQYRGPQNTGELFF. CDR3 in DNA: TGCGCCAGCAGCTTACAGTACAGGGGGCCACAGAACACCGGGGAGCTGTTTTTT. The full variable domain, completed using reference TRBV5-1 and TRBJ2-2, is KAGVTQTPRYLIKTRGQQVTLSCSPISGHRSVSWYQQTPGQGLQFLFEYFSETQRNKGNFPGRFSGRQFSNSRSEMNVSTLELGDSALYLCASSLQYRGPQNTGELFFGEGSRLTVL.

Regarding this clonotype: The CDR3 end shows no conserved phenylalanine or tryptophan, and so a read error is likely. J is TRBJ2-4 and V is TRBV6-1, with 8 bases matching TRBD1. V lost 2 bases to trimming and J lost 9 bases; unmatched junction nucleotides: 15. The length of the CDR3 is 17 residues. Looked up from germline, CDR1 is MNHNS and CDR2 is SASEGT. The CDR3 nucleotides are TGTGCCAGCAGTGAAAACGAAAGGGCAGGGGGCGGAGGCATTCAGTACCTC. This gives the protein CASSENERAGGGGIQYL.

This clonotype was seen ten or more times. The chain recombines TRBV11-2 with TRBJ1-2, with a tentative D call TRBD1 (5 bases). V lost 2 bases to trimming and J lost 8 bases, with 21 bases between them. Germline V gene data show CDR1 as SGHAT and CDR2 as FQNNGV. There are 16 residues in the CDR3. This CDR3 is CASSLSSFDGKGGYTF. The CDR3 DNA reads TGTGCCAGCAGCTTAAGCTCCTTCGACGGAAAGGGGGGCTACACCTTC.

This rearrangement joins TRBV20-1 to TRBJ2-5, with D possibly matching TRBD2 (5 bases). CDR3 length: 14 amino acids. The germline V gene encodes CDR1 DFQATT and CDR2 SNEGSKA (reference sequence). V was clipped by 4 bases and J by 1 base, with 13 bases between them. DNA for the CDR3: TGCAGTGCTAACACTAGATTTGGCCAAGAGACCCAGTACTTC. Translated, it gives CSANTRFGQETQYF.

This clonotype was observed a few times. The chain employs TRBV6-1 and TRBJ1-2; D uncertain. The CDR3 covers 14 residues. CDR1 and CDR2 (germline): MNHNS, SASEGT. Trimming stripped 3 bases from V and 2 bases from J, with 10 bases between. The CDR3 spells CASSEGMRNYGYTF. The CDR3 bases are TGTGCCAGCAGTGAGGGCATGCGGAACTATGGCTACACCTTC.

For this clonotype: A read error may be the cause here, since a much bigger clone is one base away. This sequence joins TRBV29-1 and TRBJ1-1; D call uncertain. The CDR3 runs 11 residues. Looked up from germline, CDR1 is SQVTM and CDR2 is ANQGSEA. The CDR3 here is CNAALSGNAFF. CDR3 DNA: TGCAACGCCGCCTTGAGCGGGAATGCTTTCTTT. Variable domain in full (rest from reference TRBV29-1 and TRBJ1-1): SAVISQKPSRDICQRGTSLTIQCQVDSQVTMMFWYRQQPGQSLTLIATANQGSEATYESGFVIDKFPISRPNLTFSTLTVSNMSPEDSSIYLCNAALSGNAFFGQGTRLTVV.

A remark on this clonotype: With a much larger clone just one base away, this may be a read error. This chain uses TRBV12-3 or TRBV12-4 with TRBJ1-2, with D perhaps matching TRBD1 (5 bases). Trimming removed 6 bases at V and 7 bases at J, with 12 bases between. The CDR3 sequence is 12 residues long. For the CDR3, the DNA is TGTGCCAGCAGCAGGGACGGGGTTGGCTACACCTTC. It codes for CASSRDGVGYTF.